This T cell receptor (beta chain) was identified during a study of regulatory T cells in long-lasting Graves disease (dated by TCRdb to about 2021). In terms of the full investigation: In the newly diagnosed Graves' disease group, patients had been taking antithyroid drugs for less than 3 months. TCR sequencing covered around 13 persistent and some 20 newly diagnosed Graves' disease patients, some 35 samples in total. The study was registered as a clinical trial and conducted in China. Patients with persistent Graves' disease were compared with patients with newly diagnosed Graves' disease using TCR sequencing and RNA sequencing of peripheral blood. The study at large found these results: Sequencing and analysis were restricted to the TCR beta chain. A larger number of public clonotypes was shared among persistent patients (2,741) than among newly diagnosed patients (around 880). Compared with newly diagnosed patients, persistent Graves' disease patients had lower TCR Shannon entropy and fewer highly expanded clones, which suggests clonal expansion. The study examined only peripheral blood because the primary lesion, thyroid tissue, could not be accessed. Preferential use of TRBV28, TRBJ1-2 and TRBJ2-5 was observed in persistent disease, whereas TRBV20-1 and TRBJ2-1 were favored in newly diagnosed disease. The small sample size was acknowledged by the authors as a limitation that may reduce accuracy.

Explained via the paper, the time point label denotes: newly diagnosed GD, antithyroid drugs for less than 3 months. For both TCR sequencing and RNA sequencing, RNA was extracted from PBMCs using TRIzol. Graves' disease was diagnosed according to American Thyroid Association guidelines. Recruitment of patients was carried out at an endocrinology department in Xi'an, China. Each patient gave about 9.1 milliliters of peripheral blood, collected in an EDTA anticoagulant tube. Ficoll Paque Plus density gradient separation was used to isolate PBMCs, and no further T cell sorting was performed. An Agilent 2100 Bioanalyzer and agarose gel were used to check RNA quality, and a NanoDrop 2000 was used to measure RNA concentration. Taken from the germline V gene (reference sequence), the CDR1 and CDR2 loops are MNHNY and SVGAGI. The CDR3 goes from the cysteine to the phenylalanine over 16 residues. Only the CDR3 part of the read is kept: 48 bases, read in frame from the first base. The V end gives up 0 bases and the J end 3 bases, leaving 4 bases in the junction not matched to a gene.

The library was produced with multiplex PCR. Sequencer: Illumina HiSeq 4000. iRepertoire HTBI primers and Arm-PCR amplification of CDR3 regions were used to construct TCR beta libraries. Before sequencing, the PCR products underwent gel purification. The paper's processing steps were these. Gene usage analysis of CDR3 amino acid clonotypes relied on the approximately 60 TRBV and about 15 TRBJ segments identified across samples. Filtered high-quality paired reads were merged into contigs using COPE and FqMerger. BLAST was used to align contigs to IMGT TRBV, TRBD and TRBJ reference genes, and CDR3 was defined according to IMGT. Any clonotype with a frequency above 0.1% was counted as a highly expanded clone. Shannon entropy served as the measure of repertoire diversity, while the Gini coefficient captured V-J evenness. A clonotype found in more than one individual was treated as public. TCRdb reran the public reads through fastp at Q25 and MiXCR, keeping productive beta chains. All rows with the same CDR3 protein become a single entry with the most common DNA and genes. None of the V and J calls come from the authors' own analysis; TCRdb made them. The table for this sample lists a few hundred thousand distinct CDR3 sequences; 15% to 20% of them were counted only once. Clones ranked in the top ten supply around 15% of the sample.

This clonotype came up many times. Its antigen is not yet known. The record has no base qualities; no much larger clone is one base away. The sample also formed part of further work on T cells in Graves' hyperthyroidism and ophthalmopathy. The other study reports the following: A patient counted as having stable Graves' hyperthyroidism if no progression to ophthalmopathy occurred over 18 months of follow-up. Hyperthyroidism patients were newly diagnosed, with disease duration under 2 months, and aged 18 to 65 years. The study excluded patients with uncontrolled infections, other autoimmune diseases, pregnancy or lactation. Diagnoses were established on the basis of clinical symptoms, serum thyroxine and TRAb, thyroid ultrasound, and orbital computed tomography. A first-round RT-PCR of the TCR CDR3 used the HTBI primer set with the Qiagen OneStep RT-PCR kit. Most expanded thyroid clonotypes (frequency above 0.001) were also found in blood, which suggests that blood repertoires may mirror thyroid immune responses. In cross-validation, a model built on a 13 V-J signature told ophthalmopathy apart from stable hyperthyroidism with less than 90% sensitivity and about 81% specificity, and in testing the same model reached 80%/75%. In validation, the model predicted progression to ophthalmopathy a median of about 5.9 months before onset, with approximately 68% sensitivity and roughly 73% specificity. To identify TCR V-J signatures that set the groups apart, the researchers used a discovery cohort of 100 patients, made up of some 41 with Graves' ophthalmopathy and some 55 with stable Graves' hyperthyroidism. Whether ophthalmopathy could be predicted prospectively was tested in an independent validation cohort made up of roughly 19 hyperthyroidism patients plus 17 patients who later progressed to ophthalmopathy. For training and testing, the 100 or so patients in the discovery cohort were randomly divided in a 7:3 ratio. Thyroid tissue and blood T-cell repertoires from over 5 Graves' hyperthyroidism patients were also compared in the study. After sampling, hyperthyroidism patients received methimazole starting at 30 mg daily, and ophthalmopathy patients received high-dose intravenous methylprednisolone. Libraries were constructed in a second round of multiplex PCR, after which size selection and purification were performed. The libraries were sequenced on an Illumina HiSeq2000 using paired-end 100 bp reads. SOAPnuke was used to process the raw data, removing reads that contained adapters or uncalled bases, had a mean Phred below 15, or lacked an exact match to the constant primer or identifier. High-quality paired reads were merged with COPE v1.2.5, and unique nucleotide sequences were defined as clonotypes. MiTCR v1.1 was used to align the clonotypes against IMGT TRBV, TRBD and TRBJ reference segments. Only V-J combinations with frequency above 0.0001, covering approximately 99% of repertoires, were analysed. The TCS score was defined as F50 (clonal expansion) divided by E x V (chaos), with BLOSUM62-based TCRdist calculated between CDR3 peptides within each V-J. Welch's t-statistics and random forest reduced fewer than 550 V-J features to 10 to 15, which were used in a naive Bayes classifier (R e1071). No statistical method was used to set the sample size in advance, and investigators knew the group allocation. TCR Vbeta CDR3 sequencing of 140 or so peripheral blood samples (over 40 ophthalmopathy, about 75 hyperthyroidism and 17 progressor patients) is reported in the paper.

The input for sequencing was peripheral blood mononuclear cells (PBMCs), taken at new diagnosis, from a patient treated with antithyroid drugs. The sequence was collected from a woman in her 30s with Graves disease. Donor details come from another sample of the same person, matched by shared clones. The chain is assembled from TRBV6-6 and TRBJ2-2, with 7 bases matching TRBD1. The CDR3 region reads CASSYSRQGDTGELFF. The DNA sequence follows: TGTGCCAGCAGTTACTCGCGACAGGGTGACACCGGGGAGCTGTTTTTT.